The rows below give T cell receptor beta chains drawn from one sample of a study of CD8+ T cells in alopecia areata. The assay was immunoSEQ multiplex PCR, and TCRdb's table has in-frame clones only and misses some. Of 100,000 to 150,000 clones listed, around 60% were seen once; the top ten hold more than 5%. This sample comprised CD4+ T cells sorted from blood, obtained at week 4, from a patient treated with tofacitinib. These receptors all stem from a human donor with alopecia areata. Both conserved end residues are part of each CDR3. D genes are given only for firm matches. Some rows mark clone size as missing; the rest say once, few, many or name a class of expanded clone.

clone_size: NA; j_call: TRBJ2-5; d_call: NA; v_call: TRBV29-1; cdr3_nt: TGCAGCGTGGGCAGACCGAGCCAAGAGACCCAGTACTTC; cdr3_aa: CSVGRPSQETQYF
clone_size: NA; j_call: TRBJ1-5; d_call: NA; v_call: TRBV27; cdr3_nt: TGTGCCAGCATCTCGCACTTCGGGGGGCCCCAGCATTTT; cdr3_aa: CASISHFGGPQHF
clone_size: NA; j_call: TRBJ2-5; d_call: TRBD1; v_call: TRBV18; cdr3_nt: TGTGCCAGCTCACAGGGGACAGACCAAGAGACCCAGTACTTC; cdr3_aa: CASSQGTDQETQYF
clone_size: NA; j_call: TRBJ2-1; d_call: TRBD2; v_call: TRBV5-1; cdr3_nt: TGCGCCAGCAGCTCGCGGTTGGGCGGGAGCGTCCACAATGAGCAGTTCTTC; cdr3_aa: CASSSRLGGSVHNEQFF
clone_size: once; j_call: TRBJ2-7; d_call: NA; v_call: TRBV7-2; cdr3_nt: TGTGCCAGCAGCCCGACAGCAGCCTACGAGCAGTACTTC; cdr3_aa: CASSPTAAYEQYF
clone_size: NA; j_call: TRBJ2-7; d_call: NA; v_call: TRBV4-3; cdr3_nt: TGCGCCAGCAGCCAAGATGGGTTCGGGTCCTACGAGCAGTACTTC; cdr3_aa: CASSQDGFGSYEQYF
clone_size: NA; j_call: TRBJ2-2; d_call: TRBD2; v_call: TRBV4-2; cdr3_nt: TGTGCCAGCAGCCAAGAGCGGGGGAACGGGGAGCTGTTTTTT; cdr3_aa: CASSQERGNGELFF
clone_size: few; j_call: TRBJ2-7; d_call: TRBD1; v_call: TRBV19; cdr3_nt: TGTGCCAGTAGCCGGGACAGAACCTACGAGCAGTACTTC; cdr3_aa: CASSRDRTYEQYF
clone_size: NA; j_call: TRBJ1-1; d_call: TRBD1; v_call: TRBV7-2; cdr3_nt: TGTGCCAGCAGCTGGGGACAGGGGGCTGAAGCTTTCTTT; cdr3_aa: CASSWGQGAEAFF
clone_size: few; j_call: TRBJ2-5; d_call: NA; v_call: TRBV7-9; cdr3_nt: TGTGCCAGCAGCTTTGGATCGGGACCTCTGGAGACCCAGTACTTC; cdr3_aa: CASSFGSGPLETQYF
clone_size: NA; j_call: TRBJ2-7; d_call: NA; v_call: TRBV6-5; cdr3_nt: TGTGCCAGCAGTAATTCTGCAGGCACCTACGAGCAGTACTTC; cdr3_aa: CASSNSAGTYEQYF
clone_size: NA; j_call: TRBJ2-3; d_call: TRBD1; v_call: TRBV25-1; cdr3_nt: TGTGCCAGCACTAGCGACAGGGGAAGCACAGATACGCAGTATTTT; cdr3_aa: CASTSDRGSTDTQYF
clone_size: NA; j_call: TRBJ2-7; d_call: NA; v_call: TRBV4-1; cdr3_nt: TGCGCCAGCAGCCAAATGAAACGTCAGAGCTCCTACGAGCAGTACTTC; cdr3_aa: CASSQMKRQSSYEQYF
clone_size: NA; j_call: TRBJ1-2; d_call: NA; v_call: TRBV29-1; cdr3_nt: TGCAGCGTTGAAATAGGGGCCTACGGCTACACCTTC; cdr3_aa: CSVEIGAYGYTF
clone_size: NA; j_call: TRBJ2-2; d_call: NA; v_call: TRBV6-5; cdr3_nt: TGTGCCAGCAGTCGCCCCGTCCTAGCGGGGGAGCTGTTTTTT; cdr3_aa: CASSRPVLAGELFF
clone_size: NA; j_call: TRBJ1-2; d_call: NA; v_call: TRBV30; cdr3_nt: TGTGCCTGGAGTACCACATGGGGGTCACATGGCTACACCTTC; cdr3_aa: CAWSTTWGSHGYTF
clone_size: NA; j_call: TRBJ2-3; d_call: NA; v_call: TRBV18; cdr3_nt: TGTGCCAGCTCACCCGGACCGGCAGATACGCAGTATTTT; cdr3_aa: CASSPGPADTQYF
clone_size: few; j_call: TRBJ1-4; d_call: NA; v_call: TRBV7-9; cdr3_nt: TGTGCCAGCAGAGTTGCAGGGAAGGATGAAAAACTGTTTTTT; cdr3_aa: CASRVAGKDEKLFF